This TCR beta chain stems from a study of OX40 agonist ivuxolimab in advanced cancers. V shed 6 bases and J shed 2 bases, with 16 bases lying between them. This CDR3 is built from 15 residues. CDR1 is KGHSH, CDR2 LQKENI, per germline. Generated by immunoSEQ multiplex PCR, the TCRdb table keeps only in-frame clones and is missing some. The profile shows roughly 67,000 clones, roughly 80% of them singletons. Material: CD4+ or CD8+ T cells sorted from blood, obtained in a trial of the OX40 agonist ivuxolimab. The genes are TRBV18 and TRBJ2-5, with D possibly being TRBD2 (5 bases). This TCR came from an adult with an advanced solid tumor such as melanoma, head and neck, liver or kidney cancer. CDR3 protein: CASSLLISAQETQYF. The CDR3 DNA reads as TGTGCCAGCTCCCTTCTCATTAGCGCTCAAGAGACCCAGTACTTC.